The following is a T cell receptor (beta chain) sequence with its context. Its target is unknown. This table comes from immunoSEQ multiplex PCR, and its TCRdb copy is limited to in-frame clones, with some not included. The repertoire includes 120,000 or so clones, roughly nine tenths of them detected once, and approximately 7.9% sits in the top ten. This sample is drawn from a study of T cell responses to AZD1222 COVID-19 vaccine. Study-wide findings and caveats: None of the repertoires were sampled until the peak T cell response had passed. Epitopes outside B.1.351 and B.1.1.7 mutated regions reportedly drew nearly half of spike TCRs. Spike-specific TCR repertoires showed rising breadth and depth after two AZD1222 doses. Among the donors, most were white British and more were female, and clonal diversity was possibly underestimated.

The CDR3 spans 13 residues. CDR1 is SGHAT, CDR2 FQNNGV, per germline. The V and J ends lost 1 base and 10 bases respectively, with 13 bases between them. The TCR was taken from an adult in good health. The source was peripheral blood, collected on day 0 of AZD1222 vaccination. The chain recombines TRBV11-2 with TRBJ1-2; D uncertain. The chain's CDR3 is CASSLVASSDYTF. For the CDR3, the DNA is TGTGCCAGCAGCTTAGTGGCCAGCTCAGACTACACCTTC.